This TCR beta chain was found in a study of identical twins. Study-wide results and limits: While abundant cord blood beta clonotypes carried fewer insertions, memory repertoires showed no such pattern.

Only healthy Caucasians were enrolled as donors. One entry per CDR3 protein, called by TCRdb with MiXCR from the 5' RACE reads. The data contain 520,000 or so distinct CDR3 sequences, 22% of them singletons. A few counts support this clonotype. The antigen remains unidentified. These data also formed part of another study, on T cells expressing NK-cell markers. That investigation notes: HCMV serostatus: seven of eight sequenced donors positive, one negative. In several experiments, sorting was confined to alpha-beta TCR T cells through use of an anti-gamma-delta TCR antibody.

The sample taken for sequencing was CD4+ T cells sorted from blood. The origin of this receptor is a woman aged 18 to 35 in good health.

In DNA form, the CDR3 reads TGCAGTGCCATTACAATCACAGAAACAGATACGCAGTATTTT. Protein: CSAITITETDTQYF. The chain uses TRBV20-1 and TRBJ2-3; D remains unclear. The length of the CDR3 is 14 residues. Germline V gene data show CDR1 as DFQATT and CDR2 as SNEGSKA (reference sequence). Trimming left V 6 bases short and J 3 bases short, with 16 bases between.